These T cell receptor beta chains were read from a single sample in a study of cytomegalovirus exposure and HLA in healthy donors. TCRdb's copy holds only in-frame clones and misses some; the assay was immunoSEQ multiplex PCR. Of over 150,000 clones listed, 68% are singletons. The sample comprised PBMCs. All receptors come from a man aged 50 to 60 in good health and CMV-seronegative. CDR3s include the opening cysteine and the closing phenylalanine or tryptophan. The order of the fields is J gene, D gene, clone size, V gene, CDR3 protein, CDR3 DNA. The D gene is left open where the match is weak. Where a row states a size, it is once, few, many or the class of an expanded clone; other rows omit it.

J: TRBJ2-2; D: NA; size: few; V: TRBV5-1; CDR3: CASSLGARDTGELFF; DNA: TGCGCCAGCAGCTTGGGAGCCAGGGACACCGGGGAGCTGTTTTTT
J: TRBJ1-1; D: NA; size: NA; V: TRBV28; CDR3: CASSYDMNTEAFF; DNA: TGTGCCAGCAGTTATGACATGAACACTGAAGCTTTCTTT
J: TRBJ2-6; D: NA; size: NA; V: TRBV12-5; CDR3: CASGSDRTGANVLTF; DNA: TGTGCTAGTGGAAGCGACAGGACTGGGGCCAACGTCCTGACTTTC
J: TRBJ1-2; D: NA; size: NA; V: TRBV28; CDR3: CASNSGEGNYGYTF; DNA: TGCGCCAGCAATTCGGGGGAGGGAAACTATGGCTACACCTTC
J: TRBJ1-4; D: TRBD1; size: NA; V: TRBV2; CDR3: CASSPDRGTNEKLFF; DNA: TGTGCCAGCAGCCCGGACAGGGGGACTAATGAAAAACTGTTTTTT
J: TRBJ2-3; D: TRBD1; size: NA; V: TRBV6-1; CDR3: CASRGTGGSADTQYF; DNA: TGTGCCAGCAGGGGGACAGGGGGCTCGGCAGATACGCAGTATTTT
J: TRBJ2-7; D: TRBD1; size: NA; V: TRBV4-1; CDR3: CASSFGDRVVYEQYF; DNA: TGCGCCAGCAGCTTTGGAGACAGGGTTGTCTACGAGCAGTACTTC
J: TRBJ2-2; D: TRBD2; size: NA; V: TRBV5-1; CDR3: CASSTLAGSAGELFF; DNA: TGCGCCAGCAGCACTCTAGCGGGGTCGGCCGGGGAGCTGTTTTTT
J: TRBJ1-1; D: TRBD1; size: NA; V: TRBV10-3; CDR3: CAISGTGGRAEAFF; DNA: TGTGCCATCAGTGGCACAGGGGGCAGAGCTGAAGCTTTCTTT
J: TRBJ2-7; D: NA; size: NA; V: TRBV7-2; CDR3: CASSLVGGVSYEQYF; DNA: TGTGCCAGCAGCTTAGTTGGAGGTGTCTCCTACGAGCAGTACTTC
J: TRBJ2-7; D: TRBD2; size: NA; V: TRBV5-8; CDR3: CASSFLLGLAHEQYF; DNA: TGTGCCAGCAGCTTCCTCCTCGGACTAGCACACGAGCAGTACTTC
J: TRBJ2-7; D: TRBD2; size: NA; V: TRBV7-2; CDR3: CASSLGLSGGEVEQYF; DNA: TGTGCCAGCAGCTTAGGCCTTAGCGGGGGGGAGGTTGAGCAGTACTTC
J: TRBJ1-4; D: NA; size: NA; V: TRBV15; CDR3: CATNGADEKLFF; DNA: TGTGCCACCAATGGAGCTGATGAAAAACTGTTTTTT
J: TRBJ2-5; D: NA; size: few; V: TRBV15; CDR3: CATSRVGSRETQYF; DNA: TGTGCCACCAGCAGAGTCGGGTCCCGAGAGACCCAGTACTTC
J: TRBJ1-5; D: NA; size: NA; V: TRBV19; CDR3: CASSPDSYSNQPQHF; DNA: TGTGCCAGTAGCCCGGACAGCTATAGCAATCAGCCCCAGCATTTT
J: TRBJ2-2; D: NA; size: few; V: TRBV4-1; CDR3: CASSRPGTSNTGELFF; DNA: TGCGCCAGCAGCCGGCCGGGGACATCGAACACCGGGGAGCTGTTTTTT
J: TRBJ1-2; D: TRBD1; size: NA; V: TRBV5-1; CDR3: CASSLGQGNYGYTF; DNA: TGCGCCAGCAGCCTCGGACAGGGGAACTATGGCTACACCTTC
J: TRBJ2-1; D: TRBD2; size: few; V: TRBV10-1; CDR3: CASSGGGSYNEQFF; DNA: TGCGCCAGCAGTGGGGGGGGCTCCTACAATGAGCAGTTCTTC
J: TRBJ1-2; D: TRBD1; size: NA; V: TRBV6-5; CDR3: CASSYSTGGGYTF; DNA: TGTGCCAGCAGTTACTCGACAGGGGGTGGCTACACCTTC
J: TRBJ2-5; D: NA; size: NA; V: TRBV5-1; CDR3: CASSLGGSAMQETQYF; DNA: TGCGCCAGCAGCTTGGGGGGCTCCGCCATGCAGGAGACCCAGTACTTC
J: TRBJ1-2; D: TRBD1; size: few; V: TRBV2; CDR3: CASWRGGQVNGYTF; DNA: TGTGCCAGCTGGCGGGGGGGACAGGTTAATGGCTACACCTTC
J: TRBJ1-1; D: TRBD1; size: few; V: TRBV19; CDR3: CASSPRDSDTEAFF; DNA: TGTGCCAGTAGTCCCCGGGACAGTGACACTGAAGCTTTCTTT
J: TRBJ2-6; D: TRBD2; size: NA; V: TRBV7-7; CDR3: CASSFGTSGSGANVLTF; DNA: TGTGCCAGCAGCTTTGGGACTAGCGGCTCTGGGGCCAACGTCCTGACTTTC
J: TRBJ1-2; D: NA; size: NA; V: TRBV19; CDR3: CASRPLHWYGYTF; DNA: TGTGCCAGTAGACCCCTGCACTGGTATGGCTACACCTTC
J: TRBJ1-1; D: NA; size: NA; V: TRBV6-5; CDR3: CASRPPRWGGTEAFF; DNA: TGTGCCAGCAGACCCCCGAGGTGGGGGGGCACTGAAGCTTTCTTT
J: TRBJ2-5; D: TRBD2; size: few; V: TRBV6-5; CDR3: CASRPLAGGSKTQYF; DNA: TGTGCCAGCAGGCCACTAGCGGGGGGTAGCAAGACCCAGTACTTC
J: TRBJ1-4; D: TRBD1; size: NA; V: TRBV28; CDR3: CASSSIQGAANEKLFF; DNA: TGTGCCAGCAGTTCCATCCAGGGGGCGGCTAATGAAAAACTGTTTTTT
J: TRBJ2-1; D: TRBD2; size: NA; V: TRBV6-4; CDR3: CASSDQSGVGHEQFF; DNA: TGTGCCAGCAGTGACCAAAGCGGGGTAGGGCATGAGCAGTTCTTC
J: TRBJ1-4; D: NA; size: NA; V: TRBV2; CDR3: CASSGGGGPMGSKKLFF; DNA: TGTGCCAGCAGTGGGGGTGGGGGCCCGATGGGATCCAAAAAACTGTTTTTT
J: TRBJ1-5; D: TRBD1; size: NA; V: TRBV19; CDR3: CASSATFDRGSQPQHF; DNA: TGTGCCAGTTCGGCGACCTTTGACAGGGGAAGCCAGCCCCAGCATTTT
J: TRBJ2-4; D: TRBD2; size: NA; V: TRBV5-6; CDR3: CASSGTAGGGIQYF; DNA: TGTGCCAGCAGCGGTACTGCGGGAGGAGGCATTCAGTACTTC
J: TRBJ1-2; D: TRBD1; size: NA; V: TRBV19; CDR3: CASSILTGNYGYTF; DNA: TGTGCCAGTAGTATATTGACAGGGAACTATGGCTACACCTTC
J: TRBJ2-5; D: TRBD1; size: NA; V: TRBV28; CDR3: CASSGPGQGAGETQYF; DNA: TGTGCCAGCAGTGGCCCGGGACAGGGGGCGGGAGAGACCCAGTACTTC
J: TRBJ1-1; D: NA; size: NA; V: TRBV25-1; CDR3: CASSEPGAGDTEAFF; DNA: TGTGCCAGCAGTGAACCAGGGGCTGGGGACACTGAAGCTTTCTTT
J: TRBJ2-7; D: TRBD2; size: NA; V: TRBV9; CDR3: CASSPPRGGDDEQYF; DNA: TGTGCCAGCAGCCCCCCACGGGGGGGCGACGACGAGCAGTACTTC
J: TRBJ1-1; D: TRBD1; size: NA; V: TRBV28; CDR3: CASNTGVNTEAFF; DNA: TGTGCCAGCAATACAGGGGTGAACACTGAAGCTTTCTTT
J: TRBJ1-1; D: TRBD1; size: once; V: TRBV5-1; CDR3: CASSSSGTASLQAFF; DNA: TGCGCCAGCAGTTCATCCGGGACAGCGAGCCTCCAAGCTTTCTTT
J: TRBJ2-7; D: TRBD2; size: NA; V: TRBV5-5; CDR3: CASSLAVAGGSYEQYF; DNA: TGTGCCAGCAGCTTGGCAGTAGCGGGGGGCTCCTACGAGCAGTACTTC
J: TRBJ2-7; D: TRBD1; size: few; V: TRBV19; CDR3: CASSRTGVEQYF; DNA: TGTGCCAGTAGCCGGACAGGGGTCGAGCAGTACTTC
J: TRBJ1-1; D: NA; size: few; V: TRBV6-5; CDR3: CASRRGRQNTEAFF; DNA: TGTGCCAGCCGCCGCGGGAGGCAGAACACTGAAGCTTTCTTT
J: TRBJ1-4; D: TRBD1; size: NA; V: TRBV10-3; CDR3: CAIRGATGEKLFF; DNA: TGTGCCATCAGGGGGGCGACAGGGGAAAAACTGTTTTTT
J: TRBJ1-4; D: TRBD1; size: NA; V: TRBV4-1; CDR3: CASSQPGDRGAKGTNEKLFF; DNA: TGCGCCAGCAGCCAACCTGGGGACAGGGGTGCCAAGGGCACTAATGAAAAACTGTTTTTT
J: TRBJ2-1; D: NA; size: NA; V: TRBV20-1; CDR3: CSAPMGGPQFF; DNA: TGCAGTGCCCCGATGGGGGGACCTCAGTTCTTC
J: TRBJ1-2; D: TRBD1; size: NA; V: TRBV18; CDR3: CASSPLGQEHYGYTF; DNA: TGTGCCAGCTCACCACTGGGACAGGAGCACTATGGCTACACCTTC
J: TRBJ2-1; D: TRBD2; size: once; V: TRBV6-4; CDR3: CASSPTGTSGGWGGYNEQFF; DNA: TGTGCCAGCAGTCCGACCGGGACTAGCGGGGGCTGGGGGGGTTACAATGAGCAGTTCTTC